A single sample is the source of the 17 T cell receptor beta chains below, sequenced in a study of beta chain features in type 1 diabetes. General study points: There was a moderate but significant shortening of TCRB CDR3s in all four CD4+ subsets of Type 1 diabetes patients.

Reverse transcribing all isolated RNA meant expressed TCRB transcripts were sequenced. Assay: immunoSEQ multiplex PCR; the TCRdb copy retains only in-frame clones and omits some. The sample consists of roughly 150,000 clones, about 9.3% of them appearing once. These TCRs are of unknown antigen specificity. Source material: central memory CD4+ T cells from blood. These receptors were taken from a man aged 25 to 40 with type 1 diabetes.

This clone was counted only a few times. The genes are TRBV4-2 and TRBJ2-7; tentative D call: TRBD2 (6 bases). V was shortened by 1 base and J by 3 bases, with 13 bases between the two germline ends. CDR3 length: 15 amino acids. In germline, CDR1 is LGHNA, CDR2 YNFKEQ. The CDR3 bases are TGTGCCAGCAGCCAAGGGGTAGCGGTAAACTACGAGCAGTACTTC. Its translation: CASSQGVAVNYEQYF.

V usage is TRBV9 and J usage is TRBJ2-3, with TRBD1 matching over 8 bases. Germline V gene data show CDR1 as SGDLS and CDR2 as YYNGEE. V dropped 0 bases and J dropped 3; count of bases not matched to a gene: 6. The CDR3 loop spans 16 amino acids. For the CDR3, the DNA is TGTGCCAGCAGCGTAGGCGGACAGGGTGGGACAGATACGCAGTATTTT. This sequence encodes CASSVGGQGGTDTQYF. The whole variable domain, remainder taken from reference TRBV9 and TRBJ2-3, is DSGVTQTPKHLITATGQRVTLRCSPRSGDLSVYWYQQSLDQGLQFLIQYYNGEERAKGNILERFSAQQFPDLHSELNLSSLELGDSALYFCASSVGGQGGTDTQYFGPGTRLTVL.

The rearrangement uses TRBV28 and TRBJ2-4; weak D call: TRBD2 (5 bases). The CDR3 spans 16 residues. Germline V gene sequence: CDR1 MDHEN, CDR2 SYDVKM. Trimming removed 2 bases at V and 0 bases at J, with 11 bases between. The chain's CDR3 is CASSLTDGIAKNIQYF. In nucleotides, the CDR3 is TGTGCCAGCAGTTTAACGGACGGGATAGCCAAAAACATTCAGTACTTC.

There are a few counts of this clone. V and J are TRBV5-4 and TRBJ2-1; 8 bases align to TRBD2. The ends lost 2 bases at V and 6 bases at J; junction bases unmatched: 7. This CDR3 is 15 amino acids long. Germline CDR1 is SGHNT and CDR2 is YYREEE (reference sequence). CDR3 coding DNA: TGTGCCAGCAGCTTAAGAAGCGGGGGAGGCAATGAGCAGTTCTTC. Protein product: CASSLRSGGGNEQFF.

The chain couples TRBV11-1 to TRBJ1-1; D perhaps matches TRBD1 (5 bases). CDR3 length equals 18 residues. Trimming shortened V by 2 bases and J by 3 bases, and 22 bases separated the two germline ends. CDR1 is SGHAT and CDR2 is FQDESV in the germline V gene (reference sequence). The DNA for the CDR3 is TGTGCCAGCAGCTTACGGGCAGGGTGGGATTACGTCGACACTGAAGCTTTCTTT. Translated: CASSLRAGWDYVDTEAFF.

This clone was counted only a few times. The J gene is TRBJ2-1, the V gene TRBV5-1; 11 nucleotides line up with TRBD2. V gave up 5 bases and J gave up 6 bases; unmatched junction bases: 7. The CDR3 loop spans 15 amino acids. Germline CDR1 SGHRS, CDR2 YFSETQ. CDR3 sequence: CASSLLAGDFNEQFF. The CDR3 DNA follows: TGCGCCAGCAGTTTACTAGCGGGAGATTTCAATGAGCAGTTCTTC.

The sample holds a few counts of this clone. This chain uses TRBV5-4 with TRBJ2-2; possible D gene TRBD1, 6 bases. V was cut by 0 bases and J by 1 base, with 7 bases left in between. The CDR3 extends over 15 amino acids. In germline, CDR1 is SGHNT, CDR2 YYREEE (reference sequence). DNA of the CDR3: TGTGCCAGCAGCTTGGCGGGACAGAACACCGGGGAGCTGTTTTTT. Amino acids: CASSLAGQNTGELFF. Together with reference TRBV5-4 and TRBJ2-2, the CDR3 gives the full variable domain: ETGVTQSPTHLIKTRGQQVTLRCSSQSGHNTVSWYQQALGQGPQFIFQYYREEENGRGNFPPRFSGLQFPNYSSELNVNALELDDSALYLCASSLAGQNTGELFFGEGSRLTVL.

This clone was recorded a few times. The chain joins TRBV2 to TRBJ1-2; tentative D call: TRBD1 (5 bases). Trimming stripped 8 bases from V and 8 bases from J, with 15 bases between. The germline V gene encodes CDR1 SNHLY and CDR2 FYNNEI. This CDR3 contains 12 residues. Here the CDR3 DNA reads TGTGCCAGCCTCCAGGGCGGAGGGGGCTACACCTTC. Translating gives CASLQGGGGYTF.

The genes are TRBV9 and TRBJ2-2, with 10 positions matching TRBD2. The CDR3 loop spans 17 amino acids. Unmatched junction bases numbered 2, after V lost 0 bases and J lost 0 bases. Looked up from germline, CDR1 is SGDLS and CDR2 is YYNGEE. CDR3 nucleotides: TGTGCCAGCAGCGTAGCTAGCGGGAGCGCGAACACCGGGGAGCTGTTTTTT. Encoded protein: CASSVASGSANTGELFF.

The V call is TRBV5-1, the J call TRBJ2-5; D not resolved. Per germline, CDR1 SGHRS and CDR2 YFSETQ. The CDR3 is made up of 13 amino acids. Deletions cut 0 bases from V and 5 bases from J, with 8 bases between. The CDR3 sequence: CASSLAVQETQYF. The CDR3 coding sequence is TGCGCCAGCAGCTTGGCCGTTCAGGAGACCCAGTACTTC.

The chain carries TRBV4-2 and TRBJ1-4, with 9 bases aligning to TRBD1. This CDR3 has 15 amino acids. With 3 bases clipped from V and 4 bases from J, the junction kept 3 bases outside the gene matches. Looked up from germline, CDR1 is LGHNA and CDR2 is YNFKEQ. The CDR3 DNA reads as TGTGCCAGCAGCCAGATGGGACAGGGTAATGAAAAACTGTTTTTT. This translates into CASSQMGQGNEKLFF.

This clone has only a few counts. This chain joins TRBV5-1 and TRBJ2-3; 8 bases align to TRBD2. This CDR3 has 13 amino acids. Trimming took 1 base from V and 6 from J; bases not matched to a gene: 1. CDR1 and CDR2 from the germline V gene are SGHRS and YFSETQ. CDR3 sequence: CASSLIAGDTQYF. CDR3 nucleotide sequence: TGCGCCAGCAGCTTGATAGCGGGGGATACGCAGTATTTT.

This clone appeared a few times. The chain couples TRBV19 to TRBJ2-1; possible D gene TRBD2, 6 bases. Germline CDR1 reads LNHDA; CDR2 reads SQIVND (reference sequence). Trimming took off 4 bases at V and 0 bases at J, with 13 bases between the two ends. The CDR3 extends over 16 amino acids. DNA for the CDR3: TGTGCCAGTAGTAGCGGGGACGCTAGCTCCTACAATGAGCAGTTCTTC. Amino acid sequence: CASSSGDASSYNEQFF.

This clone was recorded a few times. The V call is TRBV7-9, the J call TRBJ2-3, with a tentative D call TRBD2 (5 bases). V was trimmed by 3 bases and J by 2 bases, leaving 12 bases between them. The V gene's germline CDR1 is SEHNR and CDR2 FQNEAQ (reference sequence). The CDR3 loop spans 15 amino acids. CDR3 loop: CASSFGRVDTDTQYF. The CDR3, as DNA: TGTGCCAGCAGCTTTGGGCGGGTAGACACAGATACGCAGTATTTT.

This clone was seen a few times. The genes are TRBV29-1 and TRBJ2-7; 7 positions match TRBD2. Germline CDR1 and CDR2: SQVTM and ANQGSEA. V lost 0 bases, J lost 2 bases, and 7 bases stayed unmatched. This CDR3 has 15 residues. The CDR3 DNA follows: TGCAGCGTTGAAGATAGGCCTAGCGGAACCTACGAGCAGTACTTC. It specifies CSVEDRPSGTYEQYF.

V and J are TRBV7-2 and TRBJ2-3; tentative D call: TRBD2 (6 bases). Germline values: CDR1 SGHTA, CDR2 FQGNSA. V lost 5 bases and J 7 bases, leaving 16 bases between the germline ends. CDR3 length equals 14 residues. This CDR3 is CASSVVVSGYTQYF. Written as DNA, the CDR3 is TGTGCCAGCAGCGTTGTGGTTAGCGGTTATACGCAGTATTTT.

This clone came up a few times. The V gene is TRBV11-2, the J gene TRBJ2-1, with 8 positions matching TRBD2. Germline values: CDR1 SGHAT, CDR2 FQNNGV. V was pared by 4 bases and J by 5 bases, with 7 bases of the junction left unmatched. This CDR3 has 15 residues. DNA of the CDR3: TGTGCCAGCAGCTCGCGACTAGCGTACGACAATGAGCAGTTCTTC. This gives the protein CASSSRLAYDNEQFF. Full variable domain (outside the CDR3, taken from reference TRBV11-2 and TRBJ2-1): EAGVAQSPRYKIIEKRQSVAFWCNPISGHATLYWYQQILGQGPKLLIQFQNNGVVDDSQLPKDRFSAERLKGVDSTLKIQPAKLEDSAVYLCASSSRLAYDNEQFFGPGTRLTVL.